This TCR beta chain was recorded in a study of T cell changes during pregnancy in multiple sclerosis (dated by TCRdb to the late 2010s). Regarding the study in general: The study looked at changes in the T cell repertoire across pregnancy in women with multiple sclerosis.

About this clone: The target of this receptor is not known. Per-base quality was not reported, and no clone a single base away is much larger than it.

Including the terminal cysteine and phenylalanine, the CDR3 comprises 14 residues. Left in the record is the CDR3 DNA by itself, 42 bases read in frame from the first base. CDR1 and CDR2, per the germline V gene (reference sequence), are MNHEY and SMNVEV. Trimming removed 2 bases from V and 4 bases from J, leaving 11 bases between the germline ends. The library was prepared using the immunoSEQ multiplex PCR assay. Imported from immuneACCESS, the table was reduced by TCRdb to in-frame sequences with V and J called. These copies leave out some clones; in studies compared against another copy, an unresolved V gene accounts for under half, and the cause of the remainder is not known. In this sample the table shows some 81,000 clones, 85% to 95% of which occur a single time. The ten largest clones represent approximately 2.8% of the sample.

The starting material was peripheral blood, obtained after pregnancy. This sequence uses TRBV27 and TRBJ2-5; the D gene is perhaps TRBD1, from 6 matching bases. This receptor was taken from a female donor in good health, enrolled as a control in a pregnancy study. The CDR3 region has the sequence CASSLIVGAETQYF. The DNA is TGTGCCAGCAGTTTAATAGTGGGGGCAGAGACCCAGTACTTC.